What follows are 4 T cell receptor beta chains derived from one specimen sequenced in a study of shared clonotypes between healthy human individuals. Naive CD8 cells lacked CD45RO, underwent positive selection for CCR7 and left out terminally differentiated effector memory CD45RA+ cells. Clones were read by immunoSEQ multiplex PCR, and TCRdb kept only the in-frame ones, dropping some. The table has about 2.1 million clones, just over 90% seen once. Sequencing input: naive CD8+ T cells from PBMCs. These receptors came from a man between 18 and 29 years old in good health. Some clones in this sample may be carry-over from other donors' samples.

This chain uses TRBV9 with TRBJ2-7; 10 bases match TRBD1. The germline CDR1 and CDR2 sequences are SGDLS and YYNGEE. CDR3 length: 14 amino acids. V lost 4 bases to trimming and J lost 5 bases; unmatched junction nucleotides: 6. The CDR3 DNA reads TGTGCCAGCAGCATGGCCGGGACAGGGGACGAGCAGTACTTC. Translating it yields CASSMAGTGDEQYF.

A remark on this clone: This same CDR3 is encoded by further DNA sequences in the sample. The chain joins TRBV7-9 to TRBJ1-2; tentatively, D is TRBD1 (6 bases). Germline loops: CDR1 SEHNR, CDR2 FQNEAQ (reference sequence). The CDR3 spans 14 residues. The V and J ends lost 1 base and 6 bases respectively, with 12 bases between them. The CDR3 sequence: CASSLGGGSDGYTF. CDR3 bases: TGTGCCAGCAGCTTAGGAGGGGGGTCCGATGGCTACACCTTC.

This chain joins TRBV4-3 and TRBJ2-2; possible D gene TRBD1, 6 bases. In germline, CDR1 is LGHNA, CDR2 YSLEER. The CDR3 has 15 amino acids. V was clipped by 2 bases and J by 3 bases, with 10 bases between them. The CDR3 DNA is TGCGCCAGCAGCCAATACAGGGCGGACACCGGGGAGCTGTTTTTT. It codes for CASSQYRADTGELFF.

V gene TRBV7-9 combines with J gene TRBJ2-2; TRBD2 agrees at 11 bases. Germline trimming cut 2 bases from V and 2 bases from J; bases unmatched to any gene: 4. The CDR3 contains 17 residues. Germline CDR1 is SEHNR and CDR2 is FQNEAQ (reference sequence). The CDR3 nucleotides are TGTGCCAGCAGCTTACCTAGCGGGAGGACTAACACCGGGGAGCTGTTTTTT. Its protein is CASSLPSGRTNTGELFF.